Listed below are T cell receptor beta chains from one sample, sequenced in a study of blood T cell repertoires in COVID-19. Produced via immunoSEQ multiplex PCR; TCRdb's table is partial and in-frame only. The sample carries some 270,000 clones, under 90% recorded once. The sequencing sample was made of PBMCs or T cells enriched from blood (not recorded which). The receptors derive from a woman aged 60 to 75 who had recovered from COVID-19. CDR3s include the opening cysteine and the closing phenylalanine or tryptophan. Each record gives: D gene, J gene, V gene, clone size, CDR3 DNA, CDR3 protein. The D gene is left open where the match is weak. Expanded clones get a size class; other rows say once, few or many, or leave the size out.

TRBD1,TRBJ1-5,TRBV5-5,-,TGTGCCAGCAGCTGGGGACAGGGGGAAAATCAGCCCCAGCATTTT,CASSWGQGENQPQHF
-,TRBJ1-2,TRBV18,-,TGTGCCAGCTCACCACCGAGCCAGGGGTATGGCTACACCTTC,CASSPPSQGYGYTF
TRBD2,TRBJ2-7,TRBV2,-,TGTGCCAGCAAGGGAGGACTAGCGGGCTACGAGCAGTACTTC,CASKGGLAGYEQYF
-,TRBJ2-3,TRBV6-5,-,TGTGCCAGCAGTTACTCGAAGCTTCCCGCAGATACGCAGTATTTT,CASSYSKLPADTQYF
TRBD1,TRBJ1-6,TRBV5-8,few,TGTGCCAGCAGCCCAAAGACAGGGAACAACTCACCCCTCCACTTT,CASSPKTGNNSPLHF
-,TRBJ2-1,TRBV9,once,TGTGCCAGCAGCGTAGCCTCGGTAGGGGCCAATGAGCAGTTCTTC,CASSVASVGANEQFF
-,TRBJ1-6,TRBV9,-,TGTGCCAGCAGCGGAGGGAGGGGCTCCTATAATTCACCCCTCCACTTT,CASSGGRGSYNSPLHF
-,TRBJ2-1,TRBV5-1,-,TGCGCCAGCAGCTTGGTTCAGGGCACTGAGCAGTTCTTC,CASSLVQGTEQFF
-,TRBJ2-7,TRBV5-6,-,TGTGCCAGCAGCCTATTCCAAGACCACAGGTTCGGCGAGCAGTACTTC,CASSLFQDHRFGEQYF
TRBD1,TRBJ1-3,TRBV27,-,TGTGCCAGCAGTTTACAAAATGGACAGGGGAGATTAAACACCATATATTTT,CASSLQNGQGRLNTIYF
TRBD1,TRBJ1-5,TRBV28,-,TGTGCCAGCAGTTTGGCAGGGGGCGTCAATCAGCCCCAGCATTTT,CASSLAGGVNQPQHF
-,TRBJ1-6,TRBV28,-,TGTGCCAGCGCTCCAGGGATTCAGGGGTATAATTCACCCCTCCACTTT,CASAPGIQGYNSPLHF
TRBD1,TRBJ1-2,TRBV7-9,-,TGTGCCAGCAGCCCATGGACAGGGGATGGCTACACCTTC,CASSPWTGDGYTF
-,TRBJ2-1,TRBV19,-,TGTGCCAGTTCCAGTCAGCAGTTCTTC,CASSSQQFF
TRBD2,TRBJ2-3,TRBV2,-,TGTGCCAGCCCCAGCGGGAGGGCTGACGCGGATACGCAGTATTTT,CASPSGRADADTQYF
-,TRBJ1-1,TRBV9,-,TGTGCCAGCACCAAAGCAGGGAACACTGAAGCTTTCTTT,CASTKAGNTEAFF
-,TRBJ2-1,TRBV27,-,TGTGCCAGCAGTTTAGAGGTCCGAGCGGTAAATGAGCAGTTCTTC,CASSLEVRAVNEQFF
TRBD2,TRBJ2-5,TRBV5-6,-,TGTGCCAGCAGCCGACGGGCGGGGGAAGGGACCCAGTACTTC,CASSRRAGEGTQYF
TRBD2,TRBJ2-1,TRBV9,-,TGTGCCAGCAGCGTAGTGGCTAGCGGGAGTGGTGAGCAGTTCTTC,CASSVVASGSGEQFF
TRBD2,TRBJ2-3,TRBV18,-,TGTGCCAGCTCACTACGGCGGGGGGTCGGGGATACGCAGTATTTT,CASSLRRGVGDTQYF
-,TRBJ1-3,TRBV9,-,TGTGCCAGCAGCGTAGCGGGAGGGGCCTCCACTGGAAACACCATATATTTT,CASSVAGGASTGNTIYF
-,TRBJ1-2,TRBV2,-,TGTGCCAGCAGAAACCCCTCTTCGGGGGGAGAGAACTATGGCTACACCTTC,CASRNPSSGGENYGYTF
-,TRBJ2-1,TRBV19,-,TGTGCCAGTAGTATTCCAGACAGGCCAGCCTACAATGAGCAGTTCTTC,CASSIPDRPAYNEQFF
-,TRBJ2-7,TRBV7-2,few,TGTGCCAGCGCGGGGTGGGACGAGCAGTACTTC,CASAGWDEQYF